Sequencing of this TCR beta chain was carried out in a study of blood T cell repertoires in COVID-19. Study-level information: The origin of the acute and convalescent COVID-19 samples was the United States, Italy and Spain. PBMCs, B-cell-depleted T cells, or T cells were the source of the cDNA or gDNA that made up the material.

How the authors handled the data: Reference gene primer amplification gave estimated nucleated cell counts. Assay used: immunoSEQ multiplex PCR; TCRdb lists only in-frame clones, some missing. Clone size and the V and J calls come from that table; the DNA yielded D and trimming. The data show under 200,000 clones, about nine tenths seen once. V lost 4 bases and J lost 1, with 11 bases in between. CDR1 and CDR2 (germline): SGHRS, YFSETQ. The CDR3 sequence is 15 residues long. The V call is TRBV5-1, the J call TRBJ2-2; possible D gene TRBD2, 5 bases. This sequence originates from a woman aged 60-75 years who had recovered from COVID-19. The sample comprised peripheral blood. The CDR3: CASSPQAENTGELFF. The CDR3, as DNA: TGCGCCAGCAGCCCCCAAGCGGAGAACACCGGGGAGCTGTTTTTT.